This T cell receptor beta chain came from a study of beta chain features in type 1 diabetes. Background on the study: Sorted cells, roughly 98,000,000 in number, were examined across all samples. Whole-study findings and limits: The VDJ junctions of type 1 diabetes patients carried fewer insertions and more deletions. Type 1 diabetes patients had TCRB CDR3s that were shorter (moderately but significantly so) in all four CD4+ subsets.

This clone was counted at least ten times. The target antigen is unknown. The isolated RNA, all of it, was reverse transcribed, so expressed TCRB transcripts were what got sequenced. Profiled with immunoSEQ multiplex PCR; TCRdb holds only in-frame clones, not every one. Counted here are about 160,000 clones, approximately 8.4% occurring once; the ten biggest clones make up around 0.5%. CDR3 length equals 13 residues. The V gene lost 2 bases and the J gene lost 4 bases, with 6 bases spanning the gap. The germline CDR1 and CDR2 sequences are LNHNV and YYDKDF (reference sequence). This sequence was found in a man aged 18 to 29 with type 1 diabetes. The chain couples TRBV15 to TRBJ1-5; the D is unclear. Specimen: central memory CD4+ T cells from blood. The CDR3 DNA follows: TGTGCCACCAGCAGACCTGAGAATCAGCCCCAGCATTTT. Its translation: CATSRPENQPQHF. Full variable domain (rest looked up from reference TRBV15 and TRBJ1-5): DAMVIQNPRYQVTQFGKPVTLSCSQTLNHNVMYWYQQKSSQAPKLLFHYYDKDFNNEADTPDNFQSRRPNTSFCFLDIRSPGLGDTAMYLCATSRPENQPQHFGDGTRLSIL.